Shown below are 18 T cell receptor beta chains from a single sample sequenced in a study of OX40 agonist ivuxolimab in advanced cancers. Sequenced by immunoSEQ multiplex PCR; TCRdb stores in-frame clones only, minus some. The sample includes over 60,000 clones, 75% to 90% of them seen just once. The sample in question was CD4+ or CD8+ T cells sorted from blood, obtained in a trial of the OX40 agonist ivuxolimab. Receptor source: an adult with an advanced solid tumor such as melanoma, head and neck, liver or kidney cancer.

This clone was recorded once. The V call is TRBV28, the J call TRBJ1-2; 9 bases map to TRBD1. The junction had 9 bases not matched to a gene; V was cut back by 5 bases and J by 8 bases. Germline CDR1 is MDHEN and CDR2 is SYDVKM. CDR3 length equals 14 residues. The DNA of the CDR3 is TGTGCCAGCAGTCCGGACAGGGGTCGGAAGGGCTACACCTTC. It is translated as CASSPDRGRKGYTF.

This clone was recorded once. The CDR3 sequence is CASSPRVFTLDYGYTF. As DNA, the CDR3 is TGTGCCAGCAGCCCAAGGGTGTTCACCTTAGACTATGGCTACACCTTC. The rearrangement links TRBV9 to TRBJ1-2; D is unclear. The CDR3 consists of 16 residues. V was pared by 4 bases and J by 3 bases, with 19 bases between. Germline V gives CDR1 SGDLS, CDR2 YYNGEE.

The count of this clone is one. This rearrangement joins TRBV4-3 to TRBJ1-2; maybe TRBD1 (6 bases). From germline, CDR1 is LGHNA and CDR2 YSLEER. The ends were cut back, 2 bases at V and 4 bases at J, with 11 bases in the middle. The CDR3 consists of 14 residues. The CDR3 nucleotides read TGCGCCAGCAGCCAAAAAACAGGGCCCTATGGCTACACCTTC. It translates to CASSQKTGPYGYTF.

This clone was seen once. The gene calls are TRBV7-8 and TRBJ2-3, with D tentatively TRBD1 or TRBD2 (5 bases each). There are 13 residues in the CDR3. Germline-derived CDR1 and CDR2 are SGHVS and FQNEAQ. V lost 0 bases, J lost 4 bases, and 5 bases lay in between. The CDR3 nucleotides read TGTGCCAGCAGCTTAGCGGGGGCAGATACGCAGTATTTT. This translates into CASSLAGADTQYF.

The chain carries TRBV27 and TRBJ1-1; 10 nucleotides line up with TRBD1. The CDR3 has 15 residues. CDR1 MNHEY and CDR2 SMNVEV come from the germline V gene (reference sequence). Losses at the gene ends were 5 bases for V and 1 base for J; bases not matched to a gene: 4. This chain's CDR3 is CASSPDRGRNTEAFF. The CDR3 nucleotides are TGTGCCAGCAGTCCCGACAGGGGGCGGAACACTGAAGCTTTCTTT.

The chain uses TRBV2 and TRBJ2-7, with 8 bases identical to TRBD2. Germline-derived CDR1 and CDR2 are SNHLY and FYNNEI. The V gene end was trimmed by 5 bases and the J gene end by 6 bases; junction bases not matched to a gene: 9. The CDR3 consists of 14 residues. The CDR3 region is CASSTGGGSSEQYF. The DNA of the CDR3 is TGTGCCAGCAGTACCGGGGGGGGCTCGAGCGAGCAGTACTTC.

The rearrangement joins TRBV10-3 to TRBJ2-7; D tentatively reads TRBD1 or TRBD2 (6 bases each). Germline loops: CDR1 ENHRY, CDR2 SYGVKD. There are 15 residues in the CDR3. Deletions cut 2 bases from V and 3 bases from J, with 14 bases between. As DNA, the CDR3 is TGTGCCATCAGTGAGGGAACAGGAGGGGGCTACGAGCAGTACTTC. This sequence encodes CAISEGTGGGYEQYF.

This sequence joins TRBV9 and TRBJ1-1; possibly TRBD1 for D (5 bases). Germline V CDR1 and CDR2: SGDLS, YYNGEE. The CDR3 is 15 residues long. V shed 4 bases and J shed 11 bases, with 24 bases lying between them. The CDR3 is CASSPPPPGYSPAFF. CDR3 nucleotides: TGTGCCAGCAGCCCCCCTCCCCCAGGGTATTCGCCCGCTTTCTTT.

The chain recombines TRBV14 with TRBJ1-6; a weak D match, TRBD1 (6 bases). Germline V lookup: CDR1 SGHDN, CDR2 FVKESK. This CDR3 contains 14 residues. The germline V and J ends were trimmed by 5 bases and 6 bases, with 11 bases remaining between them. The CDR3 nucleotides are TGTGCCAGCAGCTTGACAGGACGTAATTCACCCCTCCACTTT. Translated, it gives CASSLTGRNSPLHF.

The chain combines TRBV27 with TRBJ2-7; no clear D gene. V lost 4 bases and J lost 2, with 12 bases in between. Germline V lookup: CDR1 MNHEY, CDR2 SMNVEV (reference sequence). This CDR3 contains 14 residues. This CDR3 reads CASSYYRDTYEQYF. The CDR3 DNA reads as TGTGCCAGCAGTTACTACAGAGATACCTACGAGCAGTACTTC.

The chain uses TRBV10-1 and TRBJ1-2; D not resolved. The CDR3 is 13 residues long. The V end lost 2 bases, the J end lost 8 bases, and 12 bases lay between the germline ends. Germline-derived CDR1 and CDR2 are WNHNN and SYGVQD (reference sequence). CDR3 bases: TGCGCCAGCAGTGAGAGGTACTCCGGCGGCTACACCTTC. Its protein product is CASSERYSGGYTF.

This rearrangement joins TRBV5-6 to TRBJ2-2; TRBD1 matches at 8 bases. Germline lookup yields CDR1 SGHDT and CDR2 YYEEEE. J gave up 7 bases and V 2 bases, and 10 bases lay outside the gene matches. The CDR3 sequence is 16 residues long. The CDR3 protein is CASSFQRTGLGGELFF. The CDR3 DNA sequence: TGTGCCAGCAGCTTCCAAAGGACAGGGCTCGGCGGGGAGCTGTTTTTT.

J is TRBJ2-7 and V is TRBV18; D is possibly TRBD1 (6 bases). Germline CDR1 is KGHSH and CDR2 is LQKENI. Trimming took 2 bases from V and 2 from J, leaving 13 bases between them. The CDR3 runs to 15 residues. The CDR3 DNA follows: TGTGCCAGCTCACCATCCTGGACAGAAACCTACGAGCAGTACTTC. Translating it yields CASSPSWTETYEQYF.

The gene calls are TRBV28 and TRBJ2-7, with 7 nucleotides matching TRBD2. CDR1 and CDR2 from the germline V gene are MDHEN and SYDVKM. The junction had 12 bases not matched to a gene; V was cut back by 1 base and J by 3 bases. This CDR3 is built from 17 residues. The CDR3 loop reads CASSLLSDQREGYEQYF. In nucleotides, the CDR3 is TGTGCCAGCAGTTTATTATCGGATCAGCGGGAAGGCTACGAGCAGTACTTC.

The chain has TRBV2 and TRBJ2-7; D uncertain. Germline V gene sequence: CDR1 SNHLY, CDR2 FYNNEI. The CDR3 sequence is 14 residues long. Trimming stripped 5 bases from V and 5 bases from J, with 16 bases between. The CDR3 sequence: CASSYLLSSDEQYF. The DNA of the CDR3 is TGTGCCAGCAGTTACTTACTTTCATCGGACGAGCAGTACTTC.

The chain couples TRBV7-3 to TRBJ2-7; TRBD2 might be the D (6 bases). This CDR3 spans 14 amino acids. Germline lookup yields CDR1 SGHTA and CDR2 FQGTGA. Trimming took off 5 bases at V and 5 bases at J, with 16 bases between the two ends. Here the CDR3 DNA reads TGTGCCAGCAGCGCTAGCGCAGAAGGCCACGAGCAGTACTTC. This sequence encodes CASSASAEGHEQYF.

Worth noting for this clone: The sample holds other DNA sequences that translate to the same CDR3. The V and J genes are TRBV29-1 and TRBJ2-1, with D hard to call. The CDR3 consists of 11 residues. With 4 bases removed from V and 4 bases from J, the gap between germline ends came to 5 bases. Germline V gives CDR1 SQVTM, CDR2 ANQGSEA. The CDR3 here is CSVGLYNEQFF. The CDR3 nucleotides read TGCAGCGTTGGTCTATACAATGAGCAGTTCTTC.

A few counts support this clone. The genes are TRBV7-9 and TRBJ1-4; D remains ambiguous. CDR3 length equals 13 residues. Per germline, CDR1 SEHNR and CDR2 FQNEAQ (reference sequence). V lost 2 bases and J lost 8, with 9 bases in between. The CDR3 region is CASSLNQGEKLFF. CDR3 nucleotides: TGTGCCAGCAGCTTAAATCAAGGGGAAAAACTGTTTTTT.